Described below is a single T cell receptor beta chain sequence and its context. These data come from a study of blood T cell repertoires in COVID-19. On the study more broadly: COVID-19 samples collected from the United States, Italy and Spain covered acute and convalescent phases. T cells, B-cell-depleted T cells, or PBMCs provided the cDNA or gDNA that served as material.

Enrolled during active infection, Seattle patients were then followed longitudinally. The table came from immunoSEQ multiplex PCR; TCRdb's copy has only in-frame clones and leaves some out. The sample has roughly 150,000 clones, approximately 80% seen once; the top ten hold approximately 7.6%. This CDR3 has 17 amino acids. With 3 bases clipped from V and 5 bases from J, the junction kept 12 bases outside the gene matches. Germline-derived CDR1 and CDR2 are LNHNV and YYDKDF (reference sequence). The sequenced sample consisted of peripheral blood. This sequence joins TRBV15 and TRBJ1-5, with TRBD1 matching over 8 bases. The clonotype originates from an elderly woman with COVID-19, enrolled during active disease. The CDR3 nucleotides read TGTGCCACCAGCAGTGACAACTACCCGACAGGGGATCAGCCCCAGCATTTT. It yields the protein CATSSDNYPTGDQPQHF.